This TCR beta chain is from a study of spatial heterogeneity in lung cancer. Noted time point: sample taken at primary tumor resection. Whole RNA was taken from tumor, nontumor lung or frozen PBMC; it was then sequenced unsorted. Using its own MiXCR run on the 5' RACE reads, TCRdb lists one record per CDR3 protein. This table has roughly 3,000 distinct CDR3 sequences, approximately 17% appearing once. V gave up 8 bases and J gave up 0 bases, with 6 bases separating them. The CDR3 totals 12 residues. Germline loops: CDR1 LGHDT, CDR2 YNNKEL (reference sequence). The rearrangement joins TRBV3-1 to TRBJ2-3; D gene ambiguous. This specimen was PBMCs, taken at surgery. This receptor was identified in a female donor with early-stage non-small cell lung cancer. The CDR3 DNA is TGTGCCAGCGTGGACAGCACAGATACGCAGTATTTT. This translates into CASVDSTDTQYF.